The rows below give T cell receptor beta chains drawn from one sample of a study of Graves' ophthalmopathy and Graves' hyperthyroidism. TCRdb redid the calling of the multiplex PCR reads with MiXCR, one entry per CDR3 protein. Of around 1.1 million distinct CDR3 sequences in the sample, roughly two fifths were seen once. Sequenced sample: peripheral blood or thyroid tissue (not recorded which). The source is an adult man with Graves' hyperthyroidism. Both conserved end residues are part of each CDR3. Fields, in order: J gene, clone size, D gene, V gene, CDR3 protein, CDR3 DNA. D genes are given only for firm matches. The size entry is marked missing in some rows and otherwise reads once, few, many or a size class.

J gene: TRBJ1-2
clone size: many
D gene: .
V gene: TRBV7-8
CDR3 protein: CASTPGTAYGYTF
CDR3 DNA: TGTGCCAGCACCCCCGGGACGGCCTATGGCTACACCTTC

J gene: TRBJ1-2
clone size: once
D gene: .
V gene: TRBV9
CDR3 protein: CASSVSGGNINYGYTF
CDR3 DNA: TGTGCCAGCAGCGTGTCTGGGGGGAACATCAACTATGGCTACACCTTC

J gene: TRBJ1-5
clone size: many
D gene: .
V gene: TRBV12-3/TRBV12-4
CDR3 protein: CASRAGARTQPQHF
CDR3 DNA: TGTGCCAGCAGGGCCGGGGCCCGTACTCAGCCCCAGCATTTT

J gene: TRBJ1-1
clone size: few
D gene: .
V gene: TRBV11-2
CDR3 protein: CASSLEQAWGVRSAVAFF
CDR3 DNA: TGTGCCAGCAGCTTAGAGCAAGCGTGGGGCGTACGGTCCGCCGTAGCTTTCTTT

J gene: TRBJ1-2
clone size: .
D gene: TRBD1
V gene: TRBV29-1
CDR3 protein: CSVEQGLGYGYTF
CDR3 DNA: TGCAGCGTCGAACAGGGGTTGGGCTATGGCTACACCTTC

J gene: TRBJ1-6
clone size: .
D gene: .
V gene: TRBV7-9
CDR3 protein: CASSLPNRDSPLHF
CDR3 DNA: TGTGCCAGCAGTTTACCAAACAGGGATTCACCCCTCCACTTT

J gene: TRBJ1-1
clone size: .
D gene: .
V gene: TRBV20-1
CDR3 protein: CSARGRGPAFF
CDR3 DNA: TGCAGTGCTAGAGGTAGGGGCCCTGCTTTCTTT

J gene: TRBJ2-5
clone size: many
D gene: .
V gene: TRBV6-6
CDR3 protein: CASSYDYLGTQYF
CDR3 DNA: TGTGCCAGCAGTTACGACTACCTCGGGACCCAGTACTTC

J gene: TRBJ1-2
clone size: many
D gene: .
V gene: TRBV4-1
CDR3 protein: CASSQRVSAGKYGYTF
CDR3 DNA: TGCGCCAGCAGCCAACGGGTCTCGGCAGGCAAATATGGCTACACCTTC

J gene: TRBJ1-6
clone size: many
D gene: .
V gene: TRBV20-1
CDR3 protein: CSARRDPGPNSPLHF
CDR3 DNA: TGCAGTGCTAGGCGGGACCCCGGACCTAATTCACCCCTCCACTTT

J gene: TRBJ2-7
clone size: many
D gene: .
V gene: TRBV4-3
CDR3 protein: CASSQDRKQTYEQYF
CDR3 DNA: TGCGCCAGCAGCCAAGATCGAAAACAGACCTACGAGCAGTACTTC

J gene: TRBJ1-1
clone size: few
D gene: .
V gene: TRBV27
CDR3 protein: CASSLVQGSEAFF
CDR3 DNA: TGTGCCAGCAGTTTAGTCCAGGGAAGTGAAGCTTTCTTT

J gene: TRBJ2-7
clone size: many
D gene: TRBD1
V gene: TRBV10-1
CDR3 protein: CASSPGTGVQYF
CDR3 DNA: TGCGCCAGCAGTCCCGGGACAGGCGTGCAGTACTTC

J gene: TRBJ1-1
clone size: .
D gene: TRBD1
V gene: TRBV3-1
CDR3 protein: CVSSQVRGLSGTEAFF
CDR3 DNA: TGTGTCAGCAGCCAAGTCAGGGGGCTTTCAGGAACTGAAGCTTTCTTT

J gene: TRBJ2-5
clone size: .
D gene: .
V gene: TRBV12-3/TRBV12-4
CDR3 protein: CASSRAGGIVGETQYF
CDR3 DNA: TGTGCCAGCAGTCGTGCTGGGGGCATTGTGGGAGAGACCCAGTACTTC

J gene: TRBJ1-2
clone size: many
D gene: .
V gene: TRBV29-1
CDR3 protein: CSARRAAGYGYTF
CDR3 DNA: TGCAGCGCTCGAAGGGCGGCGGGCTATGGCTACACCTTC

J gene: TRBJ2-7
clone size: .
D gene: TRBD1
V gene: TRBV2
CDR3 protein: CASSGQGASQF
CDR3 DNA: TGTGCCAGCAGTGGACAGGGGGCGTCTCAATTC

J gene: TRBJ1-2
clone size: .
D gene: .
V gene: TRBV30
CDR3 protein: CAWSRGRGYTF
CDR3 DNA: TGTGCCTGGAGTCGGGGGAGAGGCTACACCTTC

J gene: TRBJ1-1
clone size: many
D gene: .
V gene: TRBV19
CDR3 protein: CASTKSPGQNTEAFF
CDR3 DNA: TGTGCCAGTACCAAAAGTCCGGGGCAGAACACTGAAGCTTTCTTT

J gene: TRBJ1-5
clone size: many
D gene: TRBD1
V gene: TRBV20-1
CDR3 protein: CSASTGGTDQPQHF
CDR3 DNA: TGCAGTGCTTCAACAGGGGGGACTGATCAGCCCCAGCATTTT

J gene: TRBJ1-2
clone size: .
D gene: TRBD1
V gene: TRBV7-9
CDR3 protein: CASSRTGGFRNYGYTF
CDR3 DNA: TGTGCCAGCAGCCGGACAGGGGGTTTCCGTAACTATGGCTACACCTTC

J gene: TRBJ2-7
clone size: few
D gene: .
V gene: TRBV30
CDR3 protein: CAWIREGRDEQYF
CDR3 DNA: TGTGCCTGGATCCGCGAGGGCCGCGACGAGCAGTACTTC

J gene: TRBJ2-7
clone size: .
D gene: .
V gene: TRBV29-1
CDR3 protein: CSVSTGSYEQYF
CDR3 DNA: TGCAGCGTATCGACAGGCTCCTACGAGCAGTACTTC

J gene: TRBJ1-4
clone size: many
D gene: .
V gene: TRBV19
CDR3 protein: CASSKVTETNEKLFF
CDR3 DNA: TGTGCCAGTAGTAAGGTGACGGAAACTAATGAAAAACTGTTTTTT

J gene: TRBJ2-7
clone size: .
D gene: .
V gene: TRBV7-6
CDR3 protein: CASSPNPPTGKFYEQYF
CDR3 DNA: TGTGCCAGCAGCCCGAATCCTCCGACAGGCAAGTTCTACGAGCAGTACTTC

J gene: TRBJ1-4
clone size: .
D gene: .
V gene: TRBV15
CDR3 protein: CATSREIGSLFF
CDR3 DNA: TGTGCCACCAGCAGAGAAATAGGTAGCCTGTTTTTT

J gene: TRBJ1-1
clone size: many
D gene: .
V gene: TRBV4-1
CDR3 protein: CASSREGVMDTEAFF
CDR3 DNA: TGCGCCAGCAGCCGCGAGGGGGTCATGGACACTGAAGCTTTCTTT

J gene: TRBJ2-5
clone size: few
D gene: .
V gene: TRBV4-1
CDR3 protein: CASSQVRLQETQYF
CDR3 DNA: TGCGCCAGCAGCCAAGTTCGGCTACAAGAGACCCAGTACTTC

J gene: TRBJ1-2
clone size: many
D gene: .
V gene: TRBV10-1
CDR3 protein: CASSAQRSGGYTF
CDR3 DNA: TGCGCCAGCAGTGCACAGAGATCTGGTGGCTACACCTTC

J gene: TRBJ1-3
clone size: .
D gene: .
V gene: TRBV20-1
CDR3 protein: CSARDPRRHTIYF
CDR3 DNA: TGCAGTGCTAGAGATCCCAGGCGGCACACCATATATTTT

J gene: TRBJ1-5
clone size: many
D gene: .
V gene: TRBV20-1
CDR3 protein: CSASNPNQPQHF
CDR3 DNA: TGCAGTGCATCAAATCCCAATCAGCCCCAGCATTTT

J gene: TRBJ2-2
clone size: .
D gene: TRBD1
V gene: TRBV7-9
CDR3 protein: CASSSGTGENTGELFF
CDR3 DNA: TGTGCCAGCAGCTCCGGGACAGGGGAGAACACCGGGGAGCTGTTTTTT

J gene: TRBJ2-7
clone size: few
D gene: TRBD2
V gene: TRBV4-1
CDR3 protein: CASSQEIGGLAPKLNF
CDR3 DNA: TGCGCCAGCAGCCAAGAGATCGGAGGACTAGCCCCGAAGTTGAACTTC

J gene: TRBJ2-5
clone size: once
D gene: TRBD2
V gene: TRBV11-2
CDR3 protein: CASSPTRGLVETQYF
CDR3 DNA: TGTGCCAGCAGCCCAACCCGGGGACTAGTGGAGACCCAGTACTTC

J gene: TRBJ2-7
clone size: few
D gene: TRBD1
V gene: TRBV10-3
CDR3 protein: CASFRQGTYEQYF
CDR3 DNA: TGTGCCAGTTTCAGACAGGGCACTTACGAGCAGTACTTC

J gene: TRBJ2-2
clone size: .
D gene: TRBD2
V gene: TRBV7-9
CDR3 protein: CASSLRPSRTSRPGELFF
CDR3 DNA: TGTGCCAGCAGCTTAAGGCCTTCCCGGACTAGCCGACCCGGGGAGCTGTTTTTT

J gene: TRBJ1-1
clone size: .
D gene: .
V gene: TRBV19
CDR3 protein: CASSISIRKVTEAFF
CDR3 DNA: TGTGCCAGTAGTATTTCCATCCGGAAGGTCACTGAAGCTTTCTTT

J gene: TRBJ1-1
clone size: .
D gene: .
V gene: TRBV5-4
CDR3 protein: CASSLAAQMNTEAFF
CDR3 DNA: TGTGCCAGCAGCTTGGCCGCACAGATGAACACTGAAGCTTTCTTT

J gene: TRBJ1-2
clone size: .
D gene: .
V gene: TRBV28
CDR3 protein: CASRSGMRGNGYTF
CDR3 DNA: TGTGCCAGCAGATCTGGAATGCGGGGGAATGGCTACACCTTC

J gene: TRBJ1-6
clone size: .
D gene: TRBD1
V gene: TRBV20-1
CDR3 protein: CSARASGQGASPLHF
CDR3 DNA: TGCAGTGCTAGAGCGTCGGGGCAGGGGGCCTCACCCCTCCACTTT

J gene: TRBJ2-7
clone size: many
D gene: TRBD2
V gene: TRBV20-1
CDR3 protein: CSASGRGPGSYEQYF
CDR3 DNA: TGCAGTGCTAGCGGGAGGGGCCCGGGCTCCTACGAGCAGTACTTC